Shown below are 14 T cell receptor beta chains from a single sample sequenced in a study of blood T cells in healthy people across ages. Using a J-beta primer mix together with a sample-barcoded 5' primer, a second PCR was run for roughly 6 to 12 cycles. TCRdb itself ran the 5' RACE reads through MiXCR, one entry per CDR3 protein. The sample holds hundreds of thousands of distinct CDR3 sequences, about 45% seen once. The sequencing sample was made of blood. The receptors originated from an elderly man in good health.

The chain joins TRBV7-2 to TRBJ2-3; TRBD1 matches 9 bases. J was trimmed by 5 bases and V by 5 bases; bases with no gene match: 5. The CDR3 has 14 amino acids. Germline V CDR1 and CDR2: SGHTA, FQGNSA. CDR3 sequence: CASSVGQGKDTQYF. Here the CDR3 DNA reads TGTGCCAGCAGCGTTGGACAGGGGAAAGATACGCAGTATTTT.

This chain connects TRBV9 to TRBJ2-1, with D unresolved. Trimming pared 5 bases from V and 0 bases from J, leaving 12 bases between. Germline V gene data show CDR1 as SGDLS and CDR2 as YYNGEE. The CDR3 length is 15 residues. The CDR3 spells CASSLTVGSYNEQFF. In DNA, the CDR3 is TGTGCCAGCAGTCTTACTGTGGGCTCCTACAATGAGCAGTTCTTC.

This clonotype has only a few counts. The V and J genes are TRBV28 and TRBJ2-7, with 8 bases fitting TRBD2. The J segment lost 0 bases and the V segment lost 3 bases, leaving 7 bases of the junction unmatched. Germline V lookup: CDR1 MDHEN, CDR2 SYDVKM. The CDR3 spans 16 residues. The CDR3 sequence: CASSFGGAKNSYEQYF. In nucleotides, the CDR3 is TGTGCCAGCAGTTTCGGGGGGGCTAAAAACTCCTACGAGCAGTACTTC.

V usage is TRBV5-1 and J usage is TRBJ2-2; D ambiguous. CDR3 size: 16 residues. V gave up 0 bases and J gave up 0 bases, with 9 bases separating them. The germline V gene encodes CDR1 SGHRS and CDR2 YFSETQ. The CDR3 DNA reads as TGCGCCAGCAGCTTGGGGGCAGGAACGAACACCGGGGAGCTGTTTTTT. This translates into CASSLGAGTNTGELFF.

The genes are TRBV7-2 and TRBJ1-2, with D hard to call. Trimming shortened V by 5 bases and J by 0 bases, and 10 bases separated the two germline ends. The CDR3 extends over 14 amino acids. CDR1 is SGHTA and CDR2 is FQGNSA in the germline V gene. The CDR3 DNA reads TGTGCCAGCAGCCGTGACCCTTCTAACTATGGCTACACCTTC. Protein product: CASSRDPSNYGYTF.

This clonotype was seen ten or more times. The chain couples TRBV6-5 to TRBJ1-4; 7 nucleotides align to TRBD1. Germline values: CDR1 MNHEY, CDR2 SVGAGI. V dropped 6 bases and J dropped 7; count of bases not matched to a gene: 14. The length of the CDR3 is 16 residues. The chain's CDR3 is CASSPRSWQGGEKLFF. The CDR3 coding sequence is TGTGCCAGCAGCCCGAGGTCCTGGCAGGGGGGTGAAAAACTGTTTTTT.

V and J are TRBV9 and TRBJ1-6, with 7 bases matching TRBD1. Germline V gives CDR1 SGDLS, CDR2 YYNGEE. J gave up 7 bases and V 5 bases, and 9 bases lay outside the gene matches. The CDR3 spans 15 residues. The CDR3 reads CASRPGGSGNSPLHF. The CDR3 DNA reads TGTGCCAGCAGACCAGGGGGTTCCGGAAATTCACCCCTCCACTTT.

The CDR3 spells CSAIGLARREQYF. CDR3 DNA sequence: TGCAGTGCTATAGGCCTAGCGAGACGGGAGCAGTACTTC. The chain couples TRBV20-1 to TRBJ2-1, with D perhaps matching TRBD2 (6 bases). The DNA end favors TRBJ2-7, so the J call may be wrong. CDR1 and CDR2 (germline): DFQATT, SNEGSKA (reference sequence). The CDR3 covers 13 residues.

This clonotype was picked up many times. The chain has TRBV6-1 and TRBJ1-4, with 8 bases lining up with TRBD1. The CDR3 contains 17 residues. With 6 bases clipped from V and 5 bases from J, the junction kept 14 bases outside the gene matches. Germline CDR1 MNHNS, CDR2 SASEGT. CDR3 DNA: TGTGCCAGCAGACCGATATTCCGGGACAGGAAAAATGAAAAACTGTTTTTT. It is translated as CASRPIFRDRKNEKLFF.

This clonotype was detected a few times. The genes are TRBV27 and TRBJ2-1; TRBD2 aligns across 15 bases. CDR1 is MNHEY, CDR2 SMNVEV, per germline (reference sequence). The CDR3 spans 16 residues. V was pared by 6 bases and J by 7 bases, with 7 bases of the junction left unmatched. The CDR3 spells CASRIGLAGGRNEQFF. The CDR3, as DNA: TGTGCCAGCAGGATCGGACTAGCGGGAGGGCGGAATGAGCAGTTCTTC.

V is TRBV20-1 and J is TRBJ2-5; D may be TRBD1 or TRBD2 (5 bases each). Trimming stripped 1 base from V and 5 bases from J, with 20 bases between. CDR3 length: 16 residues. Per germline, CDR1 DFQATT and CDR2 SNEGSKA (reference sequence). CDR3 in amino acids: CSARGVLQAWDETQYF. Written as DNA, the CDR3 is TGCAGTGCTAGAGGCGTATTACAGGCTTGGGACGAGACCCAGTACTTC.

This clonotype was observed a handful of times. This chain links TRBV12-3 or TRBV12-4 with TRBJ2-5; 9 nucleotides line up with TRBD2. The CDR3 contains 12 residues. V shed 6 bases and J 13 bases; nucleotides not matched to a gene: 9. The CDR3 loop is CASSPLGLAWYF. The CDR3 coding sequence is TGTGCCAGCAGCCCTTTAGGACTAGCGTGGTACTTC.

The chain carries TRBV2 and TRBJ1-1, with a tentative D call TRBD1 (6 bases). The CDR3 loop spans 15 amino acids. From germline, CDR1 is SNHLY and CDR2 FYNNEI. Trimming removed 4 bases from V and 1 base from J, with 13 bases in between. The DNA for the CDR3 is TGTGCCAGCAGTGCACCAGGACAGAAGAACACTGAAGCTTTCTTT. Translated: CASSAPGQKNTEAFF.

The rearrangement uses TRBV12-3 or TRBV12-4 and TRBJ2-5, with 10 nucleotides matching TRBD2. There are 18 residues in the CDR3. With 8 bases clipped from V and 1 base from J, the junction kept 16 bases outside the gene matches. In DNA form, the CDR3 reads TGTGCCAGCGGCCACCTGGGTAGCGGGGGGCAATCCCAAGAGACCCAGTACTTC. Translated, it gives CASGHLGSGGQSQETQYF.